A single sample gave rise to the 30 T cell receptor beta chains below, sequenced in a study of shared T cell receptors in the human thymus. Using immunoSEQ multiplex PCR, the repertoire was profiled, and TCRdb retains in-frame clones only, with some absent. In the table there are more than 300,000 clones, about 95% of which are singletons. Material: thymocytes. These receptor sequences come from a human donor.

V usage is TRBV5-4 and J usage is TRBJ2-2; 8 bases line up with TRBD1. With V trimmed by 4 bases and J by 7 bases, 9 bases remained unmatched. Germline values: CDR1 SGHNT, CDR2 YYREEE (reference sequence). The CDR3 is 15 residues long. Written as DNA, the CDR3 is TGTGCCAGCAGCCGGGTCAGGGGGCGCGACGGGGAGCTGTTTTTT. Its protein product is CASSRVRGRDGELFF.

The chain is built from TRBV27 and TRBJ2-3, with unresolved D. The CDR3 spans 19 residues. Germline V lookup: CDR1 MNHEY, CDR2 SMNVEV (reference sequence). The V gene lost 2 bases and the J gene lost 2 bases, with 23 bases spanning the gap. CDR3 in DNA: TGTGCCAGCAGTTTAAAATGGACGTTCGGACGAATCCTCACAGATACGCAGTATTTT. It is translated as CASSLKWTFGRILTDTQYF.

The genes are TRBV27 and TRBJ2-1; 9 nucleotides agree with TRBD2. V lost 2 bases and J lost 3; bases outside the gene matches: 2. CDR1 and CDR2 from the germline V gene are MNHEY and SMNVEV (reference sequence). The CDR3 is 15 residues long. The DNA for the CDR3 is TGTGCCAGCAGTTTACCGACTAGCGGCTACAATGAGCAGTTCTTC. Translating it yields CASSLPTSGYNEQFF.

The V call is TRBV28, the J call TRBJ2-5; D might be TRBD1 (6 bases). Trimming took off 5 bases at V and 5 bases at J, with 18 bases between the two ends. CDR3 length: 15 residues. Germline loops: CDR1 MDHEN, CDR2 SYDVKM. The CDR3 loop is CASSLRVGGRETQYF. In nucleotides, the CDR3 is TGTGCCAGCAGTCTCCGCGTAGGGGGAAGGGAGACCCAGTACTTC.

The chain couples TRBV4-1 to TRBJ2-6; 12 bases are shared with TRBD2. Trimming at V came to 4 bases and at J to 0 bases, leaving 7 bases not matched to a gene. CDR1 MGHRA and CDR2 YSYEKL come from the germline V gene. The CDR3 extends over 19 amino acids. The CDR3 here is CASSPTPGLAGSGANVLTF. DNA for the CDR3: TGCGCCAGCAGCCCAACCCCGGGACTAGCGGGCTCTGGGGCCAACGTCCTGACTTTC.

This clone is a singleton in its sample. V is TRBV5-6 and J is TRBJ1-4; D is perhaps TRBD1 (5 bases). The CDR3 spans 14 residues. CDR1 SGHDT and CDR2 YYEEEE come from the germline V gene. Trimming took 0 bases from V and 8 from J, leaving 11 bases between them. The CDR3 DNA sequence: TGTGCCAGCAGCTTGGGAAGGGGTGACGAAAAACTGTTTTTT. Its protein is CASSLGRGDEKLFF.

The chain couples TRBV7-8 to TRBJ1-5, with D hard to call. This CDR3 comprises 14 residues. Germline values: CDR1 SGHVS, CDR2 FQNEAQ. Trimming stripped 6 bases from V and 5 bases from J, with 14 bases between. CDR3 in DNA: TGTGCCAGCAGGCCGTTGCCGCTTTATCAGCCCCAGCATTTT. Its protein product is CASRPLPLYQPQHF.

The chain links TRBV12-5 to TRBJ1-1, with D maybe TRBD1 (5 bases). Trimming pared 5 bases from V and 1 base from J, leaving 11 bases between. CDR1 and CDR2 (germline): LGHNT, FRNRAP. The CDR3 loop spans 14 amino acids. In DNA form, the CDR3 reads TGTGCTAGTGGTCTGGGACGGCAGAACACTGAAGCTTTCTTT. This encodes CASGLGRQNTEAFF.

The chain uses TRBV28 and TRBJ2-2; D is perhaps TRBD1 or TRBD2 (6 bases each). Trimming took off 6 bases at V and 3 bases at J, with 11 bases between the two ends. The CDR3 has 14 residues. CDR1 and CDR2 from the germline V gene are MDHEN and SYDVKM. The CDR3 DNA sequence: TGTGCCAGCAGAGAGGGGGGATACACCGGGGAGCTGTTTTTT. Protein sequence: CASREGGYTGELFF.

V usage is TRBV28 and J usage is TRBJ1-2; no firm D call. The CDR3 has 11 amino acids. V was shortened by 10 bases and J by 6 bases, with 12 bases between the two germline ends. The germline gives CDR1 MDHEN, CDR2 SYDVKM. CDR3: CATFNGDGYTF. In DNA, the CDR3 is TGTGCCACCTTTAACGGCGATGGCTACACCTTC.

This chain uses TRBV19 with TRBJ2-7; perhaps TRBD1 as D (5 bases). Trimming shortened V by 5 bases and J by 5 bases, and 22 bases separated the two germline ends. The V gene's germline CDR1 is LNHDA and CDR2 SQIVND (reference sequence). The CDR3 totals 16 residues. In nucleotides, the CDR3 is TGTGCCAGTAGTCAATACCCGCCGGGCAGGGCAAACGAGCAGTACTTC. Translation gives CASSQYPPGRANEQYF.

This chain uses TRBV28 with TRBJ2-7; TRBD1 agrees at 7 bases. The CDR3 runs 14 residues. With 8 bases clipped from V and 0 bases from J, the junction kept 7 bases outside the gene matches. The germline V gene encodes CDR1 MDHEN and CDR2 SYDVKM. This chain's CDR3 is CASGTQGSSYEQYF. CDR3 DNA: TGTGCCAGCGGCACACAGGGGAGCTCCTACGAGCAGTACTTC.

V usage is TRBV15 and J usage is TRBJ1-5, with TRBD1 matching over 7 bases. From germline, CDR1 is LNHNV and CDR2 YYDKDF (reference sequence). The CDR3 totals 18 residues. Losses at the gene ends were 0 bases for V and 2 bases for J; bases not matched to a gene: 10. The CDR3 DNA sequence: TGTGCCACCAGCAGAGATCGCGGGGGACAGCTTGGCAATCAGCCCCAGCATTTT. Protein sequence: CATSRDRGGQLGNQPQHF.

This clone has a single count. The chain uses TRBV9 and TRBJ2-7; 7 nucleotides agree with TRBD2. The CDR3 is 15 amino acids. V was clipped by 2 bases and J by 2 bases; unmatched bases: 7. The germline gives CDR1 SGDLS, CDR2 YYNGEE. The CDR3 bases are TGTGCCAGCAGCGTTGGGCTAGCGGTAACCTACGAGCAGTACTTC. As protein: CASSVGLAVTYEQYF.

The chain links TRBV27 to TRBJ2-1; 10 nucleotides align to TRBD1. V lost 4 bases and J lost 5; bases outside the gene matches: 5. From germline, CDR1 is MNHEY and CDR2 SMNVEV (reference sequence). The CDR3 runs 15 residues. The CDR3 nucleotides are TGTGCCAGCAGTTACGGGACAGGGGTAGACAATGAGCAGTTCTTC. Translation gives CASSYGTGVDNEQFF.

This clone was seen just once. This chain links TRBV9 with TRBJ2-4; TRBD2 aligns across 8 bases. Trimming at V came to 4 bases and at J to 7 bases, leaving 10 bases not matched to a gene. Germline CDR1 and CDR2: SGDLS and YYNGEE. This CDR3 is built from 15 residues. The CDR3 region has the DNA TGTGCCAGCAGCCCCCAAGGTCGGGGGGGTAACATTCAGTACTTC. Encoded protein: CASSPQGRGGNIQYF.

Only one count was recorded for this clone. This chain connects TRBV28 to TRBJ1-3; D is possibly TRBD1 (5 bases). V was pared by 3 bases and J by 1 base, with 7 bases between. Germline lookup yields CDR1 MDHEN and CDR2 SYDVKM. The CDR3 extends over 14 amino acids. CDR3 sequence reads: CASSFGGSGNTIYF. The CDR3 DNA reads as TGTGCCAGCAGTTTTGGGGGATCTGGAAACACCATATATTTT.

The rearrangement uses TRBV27 and TRBJ1-1; 10 bases match TRBD1. CDR1 and CDR2 from the germline V gene are MNHEY and SMNVEV (reference sequence). The junction had 10 bases not matched to a gene; V was cut back by 5 bases and J by 4 bases. The CDR3 has 16 residues. CDR3 sequence (DNA): TGTGCCAGCAGTGGGTCGACAGGGGGCCGGGGCACTGAAGCTTTCTTT. This sequence encodes CASSGSTGGRGTEAFF.

The chain recombines TRBV19 with TRBJ1-2; no clear D. This CDR3 region has 15 residues. The germline CDR1 and CDR2 sequences are LNHDA and SQIVND (reference sequence). V was trimmed by 7 bases and J by 7 bases, leaving 22 bases between them. CDR3: CASTPPGPANRGYTF. The CDR3 region has the DNA TGTGCCAGTACCCCGCCCGGGCCCGCGAATCGTGGCTACACCTTC.

The genes are TRBV27 and TRBJ1-1; D ambiguous. V dropped 5 bases and J dropped 6 bases, with 19 bases sitting between them. Germline CDR1 MNHEY, CDR2 SMNVEV (reference sequence). The CDR3 has 15 amino acids. CDR3 sequence (DNA): TGTGCCAGCAGTCCTATCCGAGCTTCACAGTCTGAAGCTTTCTTT. As protein: CASSPIRASQSEAFF.

The chain recombines TRBV15 with TRBJ2-5; 13 positions match TRBD2. Germline CDR1 and CDR2: LNHNV and YYDKDF (reference sequence). V was pared by 2 bases and J by 1 base, with 13 bases of the junction left unmatched. CDR3 length: 20 residues. CDR3 protein: CATSRRVAGTSGEGQETQYF. CDR3 coding DNA: TGTGCCACCAGCAGACGTGTCGCCGGGACTAGCGGGGAGGGCCAAGAGACCCAGTACTTC.

The chain recombines TRBV28 with TRBJ2-1, with 8 nucleotides matching TRBD2. Germline V lookup: CDR1 MDHEN, CDR2 SYDVKM. V was clipped by 4 bases and J by 9 bases; unmatched bases: 17. The CDR3 is made up of 17 amino acids. CDR3 nucleotides: TGTGCCAGCAGTTCTCCAACGGGAGGGCCTTTCCTTAGTGAGCAGTTCTTC. This encodes CASSSPTGGPFLSEQFF.

V is TRBV10-3 and J is TRBJ2-2; 11 nucleotides line up with TRBD1. Germline CDR1 is ENHRY and CDR2 is SYGVKD. Trimming cost V 3 bases and J 8 bases; bases outside gene matches: 8. The CDR3 is 16 residues long. The CDR3 coding sequence is TGTGCCATCAGTGAAAAAGGACAGGGGGCATGGGGGGAGCTGTTTTTT. Translating it yields CAISEKGQGAWGELFF.

V gene TRBV6-7 combines with J gene TRBJ2-5, with 7 positions matching TRBD2. Being an ORF, TRBV6-7 has a function that is uncertain. There are 17 residues in the CDR3. V was pared by 0 bases and J by 7 bases, with 14 bases of the junction left unmatched. The CDR3 DNA reads as TGTGCCAGCAGTTACTCCCCTGGCGGGAGCCGGTTTCGGACCCAGTACTTC. This translates into CASSYSPGGSRFRTQYF.

This chain connects TRBV4-2 to TRBJ2-7, with 7 bases that match TRBD1. Germline loops: CDR1 LGHNA, CDR2 YNFKEQ. Trimming removed 5 bases from V and 0 bases from J; junction bases left unmatched: 13. This CDR3 region has 17 residues. The CDR3 here is CASSIFRYRGSSYEQYF. CDR3 bases: TGTGCCAGCAGCATTTTCAGGTACAGGGGTTCCTCCTACGAGCAGTACTTC.

The rearrangement links TRBV27 to TRBJ2-3, with no clear D. V dropped 3 bases and J dropped 3 bases, with 7 bases sitting between them. Germline CDR1 MNHEY, CDR2 SMNVEV (reference sequence). This CDR3 contains 13 residues. The CDR3 reads CASSLSTTDTQYF. The DNA of the CDR3 is TGTGCCAGCAGTTTGAGCACTACAGATACGCAGTATTTT.

The chain links TRBV5-6 to TRBJ2-7; 7 nucleotides align to TRBD1. Germline values: CDR1 SGHDT, CDR2 YYEEEE. J was trimmed by 2 bases and V by 1 base; bases with no gene match: 9. The CDR3 consists of 16 residues. CDR3 amino acids: CASSLFGTAIPYEQYF. The CDR3 DNA reads TGTGCCAGCAGCTTGTTTGGGACAGCAATACCCTACGAGCAGTACTTC.

This chain links TRBV7-2 with TRBJ2-7; TRBD1 matches 9 bases. The germline gives CDR1 SGHTA, CDR2 FQGNSA. Unmatched junction bases numbered 5, after V lost 6 bases and J lost 2 bases. The CDR3 consists of 14 residues. The CDR3 is CASRYDRGAYEQYF. In DNA form, the CDR3 reads TGTGCCAGCAGGTACGACAGGGGGGCCTACGAGCAGTACTTC.

The chain couples TRBV5-6 to TRBJ1-2; 7 bases fit TRBD1. This CDR3 has 16 residues. The germline gives CDR1 SGHDT, CDR2 YYEEEE. V lost 6 bases and J lost 6; bases outside the gene matches: 17. CDR3 DNA: TGTGCCAGCACTTTAGACAGGGTAGTCCGAAGAGATGGCTACACCTTC. Encoded protein: CASTLDRVVRRDGYTF.

This chain links TRBV6-6 with TRBJ2-1, with TRBD2 matching over 7 bases. The V gene end was trimmed by 4 bases and the J gene end by 8 bases; junction bases not matched to a gene: 14. Germline CDR1 and CDR2: MNHNY and SVGAGI (reference sequence). This CDR3 spans 16 amino acids. CDR3 in amino acids: CASSCPGGSRGHEQFF. CDR3 in DNA: TGTGCCAGCAGTTGCCCCGGGGGGTCCCGAGGACATGAGCAGTTCTTC.